Following are 22 T cell receptor beta chains from one sample sequenced in a study of follicular helper T cells after annual influenza vaccination. Time point here: 2015-2016 season, 7 days after influenza vaccination. TCRdb keeps only in-frame clones here, not all; method: immunoSEQ multiplex PCR. This sample has around 6,400 clones; 70% to 90% occur once, and the top ten carry approximately 0.69%. This sample comprised CXCR5+ CD38- circulating T follicular helper cells from blood, obtained 7 days after influenza vaccination. Subset specified: circulating Tfh, non-naive CD4+CXCR5+PD-1+ (ICOS+CD38+ or ICOS-CD38-). The receptors were sampled from an adult who received the influenza vaccine.

The rearrangement joins TRBV5-6 to TRBJ2-6; 9 nucleotides match TRBD1. The CDR3 covers 16 residues. Germline CDR1 SGHDT, CDR2 YYEEEE. Germline trimming cut 7 bases from V and 0 bases from J; bases unmatched to any gene: 5. In DNA form, the CDR3 reads TGTGCCAGCCGACAGGGGGGTTTCTCTGGGGCCAACGTCCTGACTTTC. It is translated as CASRQGGFSGANVLTF.

V usage is TRBV10-3 and J usage is TRBJ1-1, with 12 bases identical to TRBD1. The CDR3 spans 15 residues. The junction had 10 bases not matched to a gene; V was cut back by 9 bases and J by 5 bases. The germline gives CDR1 ENHRY, CDR2 SYGVKD. CDR3: CAIWDRGLGRTEAFF. The CDR3 DNA follows: TGTGCCATTTGGGACAGGGGGCTAGGAAGAACTGAAGCTTTCTTT.

This rearrangement joins TRBV5-4 to TRBJ2-5, with 10 nucleotides matching TRBD2. The trim removed 4 bases at V and 4 bases at J, leaving 4 bases unmatched. CDR3 length: 14 residues. Germline CDR1 reads SGHNT; CDR2 reads YYREEE (reference sequence). The CDR3 DNA is TGTGCCAGCAGCATACGGACTAGCGGAGAGACCCAGTACTTC. The encoded protein is CASSIRTSGETQYF.

The chain couples TRBV29-1 to TRBJ2-5; TRBD2 might be the D (6 bases). V dropped 4 bases and J dropped 3 bases, with 6 bases sitting between them. The CDR3 consists of 11 residues. Germline CDR1 SQVTM, CDR2 ANQGSEA. The CDR3 spells CSVGGEETQYF. The CDR3, as DNA: TGCAGCGTTGGGGGGGAAGAGACCCAGTACTTC.

This clone was picked up one time. The rearrangement joins TRBV18 to TRBJ1-1, with TRBD1 identical over 7 bases. The J segment lost 7 bases and the V segment lost 0 bases, leaving 5 bases of the junction unmatched. This CDR3 has 14 residues. Germline V gene lookup returns CDR1 KGHSH and CDR2 LQKENI. CDR3 protein: CASSPPQGGDEAFF. Here the CDR3 DNA reads TGTGCCAGCTCACCACCGCAGGGGGGAGATGAAGCTTTCTTT.

V and J are TRBV6-1 and TRBJ2-3, with D possibly TRBD2 on 5 matching bases. Germline assignment: CDR1 MNHNS and CDR2 SASEGT. The V end lost 4 bases, the J end lost 2 bases, and 13 bases lay between the germline ends. CDR3 size: 15 residues. In DNA, the CDR3 is TGTGCCAGCAGTGCTTCTAGCTGGGACACAGATACGCAGTATTTT. Encoded protein: CASSASSWDTDTQYF.

The chain combines TRBV7-3 with TRBJ2-2, with D maybe TRBD1 (6 bases). This CDR3 has 14 amino acids. V lost 5 bases to trimming and J lost 5 bases, with 12 bases between them. The germline CDR1 and CDR2 sequences are SGHTA and FQGTGA. CDR3 residues: CASSLDRKTGELFF. The DNA of the CDR3 is TGTGCCAGCAGCCTTGACAGGAAAACCGGGGAGCTGTTTTTT.

For this clone: The junction does not match germline at one end; this may be a read error. The chain combines TRBV6-1 with TRBJ2-7; 7 bases are a match to TRBD1. The CDR3 extends over 13 amino acids. The germline V gene encodes CDR1 MNHNS and CDR2 SASEGT. The CDR3 DNA is TGTGCCAGCTCGTGGGACAGATCCTCCGAGCAGTACTTC. Its translation: CASSWDRSSEQYF.

The chain links TRBV29-1 to TRBJ2-3; 7 bases match TRBD2. The length of the CDR3 is 12 residues. Germline V gene lookup returns CDR1 SQVTM and CDR2 ANQGSEA. V lost 6 bases and J lost 0; bases outside the gene matches: 0. The DNA of the CDR3 is TGCAGCGTACTAGCGAGCACAGATACGCAGTATTTT. As protein: CSVLASTDTQYF.

V and J are TRBV27 and TRBJ2-3, with TRBD1 identical over 7 bases. The V and J ends lost 3 bases and 2 bases, in that order; junction bases with no gene match: 2. The CDR3 has 14 residues. Per germline, CDR1 MNHEY and CDR2 SMNVEV (reference sequence). The CDR3 reads CASSLDRPTDTQYF. The CDR3 DNA reads as TGTGCCAGCAGTTTGGACAGGCCCACAGATACGCAGTATTTT.

This clone was detected only once. The chain uses TRBV28 and TRBJ1-1; 10 nucleotides line up with TRBD1. The CDR3 length is 16 residues. The germline CDR1 and CDR2 sequences are MDHEN and SYDVKM. The junction had 6 bases not matched to a gene; V was cut back by 5 bases and J by 0 bases. CDR3 DNA: TGTGCCAGCAGTCGACCGGGACAGGGGTTGAACACTGAAGCTTTCTTT. Amino acid sequence: CASSRPGQGLNTEAFF.

This clone came up a few times. J is TRBJ2-7 and V is TRBV6-5; 10 bases line up with TRBD2. This CDR3 contains 14 residues. Trimming cost V 6 bases and J 0 bases; bases outside gene matches: 2. Germline V gene lookup returns CDR1 MNHEY and CDR2 SVGAGI. CDR3 residues: CASRRTSGSYEQYF. CDR3 DNA sequence: TGTGCCAGCAGAAGGACTAGCGGCTCCTACGAGCAGTACTTC.

This clone was recorded only once. V is TRBV10-1 and J is TRBJ1-1, with D unresolved. V was cut by 4 bases and J by 1 base, with 7 bases left in between. Germline V gene data show CDR1 as WNHNN and CDR2 as SYGVQD (reference sequence). This CDR3 is built from 13 residues. The CDR3 DNA reads TGCGCCAGCAGTGGCCTGGGGAACACTGAAGCTTTCTTT. Its translation: CASSGLGNTEAFF.

V gene TRBV5-1 combines with J gene TRBJ2-2; TRBD2 matches 12 bases. The CDR3 runs 16 residues. In germline, CDR1 is SGHRS, CDR2 YFSETQ. V shed 2 bases, J shed 7 bases, and the junction held 6 bases outside the gene matches. The CDR3 DNA follows: TGCGCCAGCAGCTTACAGACTAGCGGGAGTTTCGGGGAGCTGTTTTTT. Translation gives CASSLQTSGSFGELFF.

This clone was recorded only once. The rearrangement uses TRBV6-5 and TRBJ2-1; tentatively, D is TRBD1 or TRBD2 (6 bases each). From germline, CDR1 is MNHEY and CDR2 SVGAGI. Trimming pared 5 bases from V and 9 bases from J, leaving 14 bases between. There are 13 residues in the CDR3. The CDR3 loop reads CASSGTGGGEQFF. The CDR3 DNA is TGTGCCAGCAGTGGGACCGGAGGGGGTGAGCAGTTCTTC.

The rearrangement links TRBV7-9 to TRBJ2-1, with TRBD2 identical over 10 bases. The CDR3 is made up of 17 amino acids. The V gene end was trimmed by 5 bases and the J gene end by 9 bases; junction bases not matched to a gene: 16. Looked up from germline, CDR1 is SEHNR and CDR2 is FQNEAQ (reference sequence). In DNA form, the CDR3 reads TGTGCCAGCAGCCCAATAGCGGGAGGCCATTGGGGCGTTGAGCAGTTCTTC. It specifies CASSPIAGGHWGVEQFF.

The CDR3 protein is CASSGTSGRAASYEQYF. DNA for the CDR3: TGCGCCAGCTCGGGGACTAGCGGGAGGGCTGCCTCCTACGAGCAGTACTTC. This rearrangement joins TRBV5-1 to TRBJ2-7; 16 positions match TRBD2. V was pared by 7 bases and J by 0 bases, with 7 bases of the junction left unmatched. The CDR3 extends over 17 amino acids. Germline lookup yields CDR1 SGHRS and CDR2 YFSETQ. Combining the CDR3 with reference TRBV5-1 and TRBJ2-7 gives the whole variable domain KAGVTQTPRYLIKTRGQQVTLSCSPISGHRSVSWYQQTPGQGLQFLFEYFSETQRNKGNFPGRFSGRQFSNSRSEMNVSTLELGDSALYLCASSGTSGRAASYEQYFGPGTRLTVT.

This clone was seen only a few times. The V and J genes are TRBV7-3 and TRBJ2-5, with no clear D. The CDR3 covers 15 residues. V gave up 4 bases and J gave up 4 bases, with 16 bases separating them. The V gene's germline CDR1 is SGHTA and CDR2 FQGTGA. In DNA form, the CDR3 reads TGTGCCAGCAGCTCCCGCAGCGCAACTGGAGAGACCCAGTACTTC. It translates to CASSSRSATGETQYF.

The rearrangement uses TRBV7-3 and TRBJ2-1, with D possibly TRBD1 on 5 matching bases. With 0 bases removed from V and 5 bases from J, the gap between germline ends came to 8 bases. Germline CDR1 reads SGHTA; CDR2 reads FQGTGA. CDR3 length equals 14 residues. The DNA for the CDR3 is TGTGCCAGCAGCTTAACTGGGGCGGACAATGAGCAGTTCTTC. This translates into CASSLTGADNEQFF.

This rearrangement joins TRBV20-1 to TRBJ1-2; D uncertain. This CDR3 comprises 11 residues. Per germline, CDR1 DFQATT and CDR2 SNEGSKA (reference sequence). Trimming removed 4 bases from V and 8 bases from J, with 11 bases in between. This CDR3 reads CSAIAGRGYTF. The DNA of the CDR3 is TGCAGTGCTATTGCCGGTCGGGGCTACACCTTC.

In the case of this clone: Sequence at one end of the junction differs from germline and may be a read error. This chain joins TRBV7-9 and TRBJ2-3; TRBD2 agrees at 12 bases. From germline, CDR1 is SEHNR and CDR2 FQNEAQ (reference sequence). The CDR3 has 16 amino acids. In DNA, the CDR3 is TGCGCCAGCAGCCAAGATGGGCTAGCGGGAGGGAGTACGCAGTATTTT. Residues: CASSQDGLAGGSTQYF.

V is TRBV29-1 and J is TRBJ1-2, with a weak D call TRBD1 (6 bases). The V and J ends lost 6 bases and 7 bases respectively, with 18 bases between them. Germline values: CDR1 SQVTM, CDR2 ANQGSEA. CDR3 size: 13 residues. The CDR3 DNA sequence: TGCAGCGTGGGGGACATGAGGAAGGGTGGCTACACCTTC. This gives the protein CSVGDMRKGGYTF.